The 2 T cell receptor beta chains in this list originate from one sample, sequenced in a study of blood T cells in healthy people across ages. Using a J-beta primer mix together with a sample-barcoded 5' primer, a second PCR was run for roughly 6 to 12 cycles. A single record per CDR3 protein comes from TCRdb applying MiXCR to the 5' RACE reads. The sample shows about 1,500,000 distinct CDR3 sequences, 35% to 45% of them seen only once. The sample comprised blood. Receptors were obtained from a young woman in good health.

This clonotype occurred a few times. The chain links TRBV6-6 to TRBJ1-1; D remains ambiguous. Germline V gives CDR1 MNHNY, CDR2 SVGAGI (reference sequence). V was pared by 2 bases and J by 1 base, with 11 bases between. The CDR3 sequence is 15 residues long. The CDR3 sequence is CASSYTGTGNTEAFF. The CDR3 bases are TGTGCCAGCAGTTACACGGGCACGGGGAACACTGAAGCTTTCTTT.

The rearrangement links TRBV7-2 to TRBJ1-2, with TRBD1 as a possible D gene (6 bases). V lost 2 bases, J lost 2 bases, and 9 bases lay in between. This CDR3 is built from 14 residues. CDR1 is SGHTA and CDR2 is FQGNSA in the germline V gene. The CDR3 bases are TGTGCCAGCAGCTTACTAGGGGGGAACTATGGCTACACCTTC. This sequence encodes CASSLLGGNYGYTF. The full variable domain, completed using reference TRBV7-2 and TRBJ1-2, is GAGVSQSPSNKVTEKGKDVELRCDPISGHTALYWYRQSLGQGLEFLIYFQGNSAPDKSGLPSDRFSAERTGGSVSTLTIQRTQQEDSAVYLCASSLLGGNYGYTFGSGTRLTVV.